The 25 T cell receptor beta chains listed next were all sequenced from one sample in a study of blood T cell repertoires in COVID-19. Some clones are missing from TCRdb's copy, which holds only in-frame ones; the method was immunoSEQ multiplex PCR. The repertoire holds more than 45,000 clones, with 60% to 85% as singletons. Sequencing was carried out using peripheral blood. The receptors originated from a human donor in a cohort sampled during active COVID-19.

The gene calls are TRBV9 and TRBJ1-1, with D perhaps matching TRBD1 (5 bases). Trimming removed 0 bases from V and 5 bases from J, with 11 bases in between. Looked up from germline, CDR1 is SGDLS and CDR2 is YYNGEE. The CDR3 length is 14 residues. The CDR3 region has the DNA TGTGCCAGCAGCGTAGGGGGAGGGGCAACTGAAGCTTTCTTT. Translation gives CASSVGGGATEAFF.

DNA for the CDR3: TGTGCCAGCCAAAGCAGGGGTCTGATCTCCTACGAGCAGTACTTC. Its translation is CASQSRGLISYEQYF. This chain uses TRBV6-5 with TRBJ2-7; TRBD1 is a possible D gene (6 bases). The CDR3 has 15 residues. The germline gives CDR1 MNHEY, CDR2 SVGAGI. Trimming shortened V by 8 bases and J by 0 bases, and 17 bases separated the two germline ends.

The chain has TRBV3-1 (or the pseudogene TRBV3-2) and TRBJ2-7, with D hard to call. Germline V gives CDR1 LGHDT, CDR2 YNNKEL (reference sequence). The CDR3 spans 15 residues. The ends were cut back, 0 bases at V and 0 bases at J, with 9 bases in the middle. CDR3 DNA sequence: TGTGCCAGCAGCCAAGATCTAGGTAGCTCCTACGAGCAGTACTTC. Amino acids: CASSQDLGSSYEQYF.

V gene TRBV9 combines with J gene TRBJ1-2, with 8 positions matching TRBD1. CDR1 SGDLS and CDR2 YYNGEE come from the germline V gene. The CDR3 loop spans 13 amino acids. Germline trimming cut 8 bases from V and 0 bases from J; bases unmatched to any gene: 3. CDR3 in amino acids: CARRDRSNYGYTF. The CDR3 nucleotides read TGTGCCAGACGGGACAGGTCTAACTATGGCTACACCTTC. Combining the CDR3 with reference TRBV9 and TRBJ1-2 gives the whole variable domain DSGVTQTPKHLITATGQRVTLRCSPRSGDLSVYWYQQSLDQGLQFLIQYYNGEERAKGNILERFSAQQFPDLHSELNLSSLELGDSALYFCARRDRSNYGYTFGSGTRLTVV.

The chain employs TRBV7-6 and TRBJ2-6, with TRBD1 matching 10 bases. The CDR3 loop spans 18 amino acids. Losses at the gene ends were 6 bases for V and 0 bases for J; bases not matched to a gene: 8. The germline gives CDR1 SGHVS, CDR2 FNYEAQ. The DNA for the CDR3 is TGTGCCAGCAGTATCCGGGACAGGGGTAACTCTGGGGCCAACGTCCTGACTTTC. This translates into CASSIRDRGNSGANVLTF. The variable domain in full, completed from reference TRBV7-6 and TRBJ2-6, reads GAGVSQSPRYKVTKRGQDVALRCDPISGHVSLYWYRQALGQGPEFLTYFNYEAQQDKSGLPNDRFSAERPEGSISTLTIQRTEQRDSAMYRCASSIRDRGNSGANVLTFGAGSRLTVL.

The chain joins TRBV11-2 to TRBJ1-3, with D unclear. Germline assignment: CDR1 SGHAT and CDR2 FQNNGV. The CDR3 covers 17 residues. Deletions cut 2 bases from V and 4 bases from J, with 18 bases between. Here the CDR3 DNA reads TGTGCCAGCAGCTTATATCCGGTGGGCGGGTCGGGAAACACCATATATTTT. It yields the protein CASSLYPVGGSGNTIYF.

The CDR3 loop is CASSLRGYGYTF. The CDR3 DNA is TGTGCCAGCAGCTTAAGAGGCTATGGCTACACCTTC. The V gene is TRBV7-2, the J gene TRBJ1-2; D is unresolved. CDR3 length equals 12 residues. V was trimmed by 2 bases and J by 4 bases, leaving 5 bases between them. The V gene's germline CDR1 is SGHTA and CDR2 FQGNSA. Together with reference TRBV7-2 and TRBJ1-2, the CDR3 gives the full variable domain: GAGVSQSPSNKVTEKGKDVELRCDPISGHTALYWYRQSLGQGLEFLIYFQGNSAPDKSGLPSDRFSAERTGGSVSTLTIQRTQQEDSAVYLCASSLRGYGYTFGSGTRLTVV.

The V call is TRBV6-5, the J call TRBJ2-5; D might be TRBD2 (7 bases). From germline, CDR1 is MNHEY and CDR2 SVGAGI. The CDR3 spans 15 residues. Trimming removed 5 bases from V and 1 base from J, with 14 bases in between. CDR3 sequence (DNA): TGTGCCAGCAGTCTGGGAGGGACAATCCAAGAGACCCAGTACTTC. Translated: CASSLGGTIQETQYF.

The rearrangement uses TRBV28 and TRBJ1-2; D is perhaps TRBD1 (6 bases). V shed 6 bases and J shed 9 bases, with 11 bases lying between them. Looked up from germline, CDR1 is MDHEN and CDR2 is SYDVKM. The length of the CDR3 is 11 residues. In nucleotides, the CDR3 is TGTGCCAGCAGCCTGGGACACCGCTACACCTTC. Protein: CASSLGHRYTF.

This chain links TRBV19 with TRBJ2-7; 7 bases agree with TRBD2. V trimming: 1 base; J trimming: 2 bases; junction bases outside the gene matches: 2. This CDR3 has 14 residues. Germline V gene data show CDR1 as LNHDA and CDR2 as SQIVND (reference sequence). The CDR3 sequence is CASSIVAGAYEQYF. DNA for the CDR3: TGTGCCAGTAGTATAGTCGCGGGGGCCTACGAGCAGTACTTC.

CDR3 sequence: CASSPRGEGTRQFF. Here the CDR3 DNA reads TGTGCCAGCAGCCCACGGGGAGAAGGGACAAGGCAGTTCTTC. The chain has TRBV9 and TRBJ2-1; TRBD1 is a possible D gene (6 bases). The germline V gene encodes CDR1 SGDLS and CDR2 YYNGEE. V dropped 4 bases and J dropped 12 bases, with 20 bases sitting between them. The CDR3 totals 14 residues.

The CDR3 DNA reads TGTGCCAGTGGCCCCGGGACAGGGGAAGCTAACTATGGCTACACCTTC. This sequence encodes CASGPGTGEANYGYTF. The chain carries TRBV19 and TRBJ1-2, with TRBD1 matching over 10 bases. With 8 bases clipped from V and 0 bases from J, the junction kept 9 bases outside the gene matches. This CDR3 is 16 amino acids long. Germline V lookup: CDR1 LNHDA, CDR2 SQIVND (reference sequence).

This chain links TRBV11-2 with TRBJ1-3; a weak D match, TRBD1 (5 bases). Germline CDR1 is SGHAT and CDR2 is FQNNGV. The V and J ends lost 3 bases and 4 bases respectively, with 19 bases between them. This CDR3 is 17 amino acids long. CDR3 in amino acids: CASSFSGLRFLGNTIYF. The DNA of the CDR3 is TGTGCCAGCAGCTTTTCGGGACTCCGTTTTCTAGGAAACACCATATATTTT.

In its sample, this clone was seen many times. This chain links TRBV30 with TRBJ1-1, with a weak D call TRBD1 (5 bases). V lost 0 bases, J lost 11 bases, and 19 bases lay in between. Germline V gene lookup returns CDR1 GTSNPN and CDR2 SVGIG (reference sequence). This CDR3 has 14 residues. The CDR3 spells CAWSVNRGLRGAFF. In nucleotides, the CDR3 is TGTGCCTGGAGTGTAAATAGGGGCCTCCGGGGGGCTTTCTTT.

The rearrangement uses TRBV19 and TRBJ1-3; 8 positions agree with TRBD1. Germline V gene sequence: CDR1 LNHDA, CDR2 SQIVND (reference sequence). CDR3 length equals 14 residues. V lost 7 bases and J lost 8; bases outside the gene matches: 10. The CDR3 reads CASNPSDRVDTIYF. The CDR3 nucleotides are TGTGCCAGTAACCCTTCGGACAGGGTAGACACCATATATTTT. The variable domain in full, completed from reference TRBV19 and TRBJ1-3, reads DGGITQSPKYLFRKEGQNVTLSCEQNLNHDAMYWYRQDPGQGLRLIYYSQIVNDFQKGDIAEGYSVSREKKESFPLTVTSAQKNPTAFYLCASNPSDRVDTIYFGEGSWLTVV.

V gene TRBV30 combines with J gene TRBJ2-7; D may be TRBD2 (7 bases). The CDR3 extends over 14 amino acids. CDR1 and CDR2 from the germline V gene are GTSNPN and SVGIG (reference sequence). Deletions cut 0 bases from V and 3 bases from J, with 12 bases between. CDR3 region: CAWSVGGGGYEQYF. CDR3 sequence (DNA): TGTGCCTGGAGTGTTGGGGGAGGGGGCTACGAGCAGTACTTC. The full variable domain, rest sourced from reference TRBV30 and TRBJ2-7, is SQTIHQWPATLVQPVGSPLSLECTVEGTSNPNLYWYRQAAGRGLQLLFYSVGIGQISSEVPQNLSASRPQDRQFILSSKKLLLSDSGFYLCAWSVGGGGYEQYFGPGTRLTVT.

This sequence joins TRBV3-1 (or the pseudogene TRBV3-2) and TRBJ1-2, with 9 bases aligning to TRBD1. From germline, CDR1 is LGHDT and CDR2 YNNKEL (reference sequence). The CDR3 has 13 amino acids. V shed 1 base and J 8 bases; nucleotides not matched to a gene: 2. CDR3 nucleotide sequence: TGTGCCAGCAGCCAAGCGGACAGGGGAGGCTACACCTTC. Protein sequence: CASSQADRGGYTF.

The chain carries TRBV9 and TRBJ1-6; possibly TRBD1 for D (5 bases). V was clipped by 3 bases and J by 2 bases, with 15 bases between them. Per germline, CDR1 SGDLS and CDR2 YYNGEE. CDR3 length: 17 residues. Here the CDR3 reads CASSADPGLAYNSPLHF. The CDR3 coding sequence is TGTGCCAGCAGCGCCGATCCGGGACTGGCCTATAATTCACCCCTCCACTTT.

V usage is TRBV5-6 and J usage is TRBJ1-2; 7 positions match TRBD1. This CDR3 is built from 15 residues. Germline trimming cut 2 bases from V and 6 bases from J; bases unmatched to any gene: 10. Germline V gene sequence: CDR1 SGHDT, CDR2 YYEEEE. The CDR3 region has the DNA TGTGCCAGCAGCTTTGGGTATTACAGGGGTGATGGCTACACCTTC. This encodes CASSFGYYRGDGYTF.

In this sample, this clone turned up a few times. The chain is built from TRBV19 and TRBJ1-1; D gene unclear. The germline V gene has CDR1 LNHDA and CDR2 SQIVND (reference sequence). This CDR3 region has 15 residues. Trimming removed 6 bases at V and 0 bases at J, with 14 bases between. The CDR3 bases are TGTGCCAGTAGGCGAGCGACCGAAATGAACACTGAAGCTTTCTTT. This gives the protein CASRRATEMNTEAFF.

The rearrangement links TRBV7-9 to TRBJ1-4; 8 nucleotides line up with TRBD1. Germline CDR1 is SEHNR and CDR2 is FQNEAQ (reference sequence). CDR3 length: 15 residues. The V segment lost 5 bases and the J segment 6 bases; nucleotides outside the gene matches: 8. CDR3 protein: CASSPTGGFDEKLFF. In nucleotides, the CDR3 is TGTGCCAGCAGCCCCACAGGGGGTTTCGATGAAAAACTGTTTTTT.

This sequence joins TRBV11-2 and TRBJ2-7; 7 nucleotides align to TRBD1. The V gene end was trimmed by 4 bases and the J gene end by 2 bases; junction bases not matched to a gene: 2. CDR3 length: 13 amino acids. Germline lookup yields CDR1 SGHAT and CDR2 FQNNGV. The CDR3 loop is CASSWGTAYEQYF. The CDR3 DNA sequence: TGTGCCAGCAGCTGGGGGACAGCCTACGAGCAGTACTTC. The complete variable domain, with remaining parts taken from reference TRBV11-2 and TRBJ2-7, reads EAGVAQSPRYKIIEKRQSVAFWCNPISGHATLYWYQQILGQGPKLLIQFQNNGVVDDSQLPKDRFSAERLKGVDSTLKIQPAKLEDSAVYLCASSWGTAYEQYFGPGTRLTVT.

The chain recombines TRBV7-9 with TRBJ2-7; a possible D gene is TRBD2 (5 bases). The V end lost 5 bases, the J end lost 3 bases, and 14 bases lay between the germline ends. The CDR3 loop spans 14 amino acids. From germline, CDR1 is SEHNR and CDR2 FQNEAQ (reference sequence). CDR3 residues: CASSPSPPRYEQYF. As DNA, the CDR3 is TGTGCCAGCAGCCCTAGCCCTCCCCGCTACGAGCAGTACTTC.

CDR3 residues: CASSQEGRYGYGYTF. The CDR3 nucleotides read TGTGCCAGCAGCCAAGAGGGCAGGTACGGCTATGGCTACACCTTC. The chain combines TRBV14 with TRBJ1-2; D gene uncertain. Germline V lookup: CDR1 SGHDN, CDR2 FVKESK. V was clipped by 0 bases and J by 4 bases, with 12 bases between them. The length of the CDR3 is 15 residues. Filled out from reference TRBV14 and TRBJ1-2, the complete variable domain reads EAGVTQFPSHSVIEKGQTVTLRCDPISGHDNLYWYRRVMGKEIKFLLHFVKESKQDESGMPNNRFLAERTGGTYSTLKVQPAELEDSGVYFCASSQEGRYGYGYTFGSGTRLTVV.

The chain carries TRBV19 and TRBJ2-7; 12 positions agree with TRBD1. The length of the CDR3 is 14 residues. The germline gives CDR1 LNHDA, CDR2 SQIVND (reference sequence). J gave up 6 bases and V 7 bases, and 7 bases lay outside the gene matches. The DNA for the CDR3 is TGTGCCAGTAAAGAGGGACAGGGGGCCGCCGAGCAGTACTTC. Translating gives CASKEGQGAAEQYF.